This T cell receptor (beta chain) is drawn from a study of control samples from healthy donors and cancer patients. Assay used: immunoSEQ multiplex PCR; TCRdb lists only in-frame clones, some missing. The data show 15,000 to 20,000 clones, 80% to 85% seen once. The V gene lost 5 bases and the J gene lost 6 bases, with 12 bases spanning the gap. The CDR3 extends over 13 amino acids. Per germline, CDR1 MNHEY and CDR2 SMNVEV (reference sequence). Specimen: PBMCs. The rearrangement joins TRBV27 to TRBJ2-3; no clear D gene. The receptor was isolated from a woman in her seventies with lung cancer. CDR3 DNA sequence: TGTGCCAGCAGTCTCCCCCATACGGATACGCAGTATTTT. The encoded protein is CASSLPHTDTQYF.